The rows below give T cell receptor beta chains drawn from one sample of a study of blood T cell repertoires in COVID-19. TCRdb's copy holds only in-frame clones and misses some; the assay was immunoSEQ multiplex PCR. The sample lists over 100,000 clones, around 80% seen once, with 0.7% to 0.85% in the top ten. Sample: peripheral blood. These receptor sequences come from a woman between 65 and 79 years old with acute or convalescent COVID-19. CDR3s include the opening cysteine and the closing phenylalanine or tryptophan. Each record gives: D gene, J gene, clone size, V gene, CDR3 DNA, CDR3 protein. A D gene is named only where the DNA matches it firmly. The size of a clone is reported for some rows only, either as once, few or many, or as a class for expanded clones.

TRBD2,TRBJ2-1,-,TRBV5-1,TGCGCCAGCCAAACTAGCGGGTTTTCCTACAATGAGCAGTTCTTC,CASQTSGFSYNEQFF
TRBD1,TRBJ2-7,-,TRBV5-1,TGCGCCAGCAGCTTGGGTACAGGGGGTTTGTACGAGCAGTACTTC,CASSLGTGGLYEQYF
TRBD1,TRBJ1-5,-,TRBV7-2,TGTGCCAGCAGCTTGTCTACAGGGGACGCGGGTCAGCCCCAGCATTTT,CASSLSTGDAGQPQHF
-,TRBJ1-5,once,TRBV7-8,TGTGCCAGCAGCCGGTCGGATCAGCCCCAGCATTTT,CASSRSDQPQHF
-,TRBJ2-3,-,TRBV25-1,TGTGCCAGCAGTGGGGATAGCGGTACCCCTGGGGATACGCAGTATTTT,CASSGDSGTPGDTQYF
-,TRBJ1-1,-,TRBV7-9,TGTGCCAGTGGGAGAGTGAACACTGAAGCTTTCTTT,CASGRVNTEAFF
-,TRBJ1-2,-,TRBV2,TGTGCCAGCAGTGATGGGGCGAACTATGGCTACACCTTC,CASSDGANYGYTF
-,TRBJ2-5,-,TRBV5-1,TGCGCCAGCAGCGAAACAGGGTACGGTGTGGAGACCCAGTACTTC,CASSETGYGVETQYF
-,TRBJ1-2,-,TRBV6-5,TGTGCCAGCAGCAGGGATGGGGTGGAATACACCTTC,CASSRDGVEYTF
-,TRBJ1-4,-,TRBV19,TGTGCCAGTAGTACGCCCGGACAGCCCGATAATGAAAAACTGTTTTTT,CASSTPGQPDNEKLFF
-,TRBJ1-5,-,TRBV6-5,TGTGCCAGCAGTTACTCGCAGGGGCTGGGGCAGCCCCAGCATTTT,CASSYSQGLGQPQHF
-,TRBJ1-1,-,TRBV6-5,TGTGCCAGCAGTTACTCGAGGTCAGTCGGGAACACTGAAGCTTTCTTT,CASSYSRSVGNTEAFF
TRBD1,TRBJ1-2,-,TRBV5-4,TGTGCCAGCAGTACACAGGGGTTAGGCTACACCTTC,CASSTQGLGYTF
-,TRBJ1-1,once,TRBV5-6,TGTGCCAGCAGCTTGTTGTCGTATGAAGCTTTCTTT,CASSLLSYEAFF
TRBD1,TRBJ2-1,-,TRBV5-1,TGCGCCAGCAGCTTGATATTGACAGGGCGAGACAATGAGCAGTTCTTC,CASSLILTGRDNEQFF
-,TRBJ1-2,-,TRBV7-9,TGTGCCAGCAGCCCTCGGCGGGGCTATGGCTACACCTTC,CASSPRRGYGYTF
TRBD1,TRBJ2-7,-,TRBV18,TGTGCCAGCTCCCAGGGGACAGACTACGAGCAGTACTTC,CASSQGTDYEQYF
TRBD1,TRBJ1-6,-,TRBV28,TGTGCCAGCAGCCGACAGGGAAATCATAATTCACCCCTCCACTTT,CASSRQGNHNSPLHF
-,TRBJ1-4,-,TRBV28,TGTGCCAGCAGTTTCAGAACGGGGACTAATGAAAAACTGTTTTTT,CASSFRTGTNEKLFF
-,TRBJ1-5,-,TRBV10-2,TGCGCCAGCGGGGGGGAAGGTATCAATCAGCCCCAGCATTTT,CASGGEGINQPQHF
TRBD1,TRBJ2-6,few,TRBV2,TGTGCCAGCAGGGGACAGCTCTCTGGGGCCAACGTCCTGACTTTC,CASRGQLSGANVLTF
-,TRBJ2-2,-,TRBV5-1,TGCGCCAGCCGACTGCGGAGTGCGGACACCGGGGAGCTGTTTTTT,CASRLRSADTGELFF
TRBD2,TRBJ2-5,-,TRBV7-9,TGTGCCAGCAGCTTTAGGAGCGGGAGAAGTAGGGTGGAGACCCAGTACTTC,CASSFRSGRSRVETQYF
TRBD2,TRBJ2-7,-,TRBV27,TGTGCCAGCAGTCTAGCGGGAGAGGGCGAGCAGTACTTC,CASSLAGEGEQYF
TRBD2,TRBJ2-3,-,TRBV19,TGTGCCAGTAGTATCATAGCGGGAGGTAGAGATACGCAGTATTTT,CASSIIAGGRDTQYF
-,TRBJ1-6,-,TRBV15,TGTGCCACCAGCAGTGTTTTGGGGGCGTCCTATAATTCACCCCTCCACTTT,CATSSVLGASYNSPLHF
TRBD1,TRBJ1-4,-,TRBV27,TGTGCCAGCAGTCGAACAGGGGCTCCTAATGAAAAACTGTTTTTT,CASSRTGAPNEKLFF
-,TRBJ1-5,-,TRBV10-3,TGTGCCATCAGTGAGTCCCCAGAAAGACAGCCCCAGCATTTT,CAISESPERQPQHF
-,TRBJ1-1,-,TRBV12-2,TGTGCAAGTCGCTTAGCGGGTCCAGACAGCCAGCGAACTGGAGAGATGAACACTGAAGCTTTCTTT,CASRLAGPDSQRTGEMNTEAFF
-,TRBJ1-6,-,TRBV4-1,TGCGCCAGCAGCCAAGATCTCAGGGATTACTATAATTCACCCCTCCACTTT,CASSQDLRDYYNSPLHF
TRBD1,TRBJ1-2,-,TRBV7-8,TGTGCCAGCAGCTTGGGACAGCAGTATGGCTACACCTTC,CASSLGQQYGYTF
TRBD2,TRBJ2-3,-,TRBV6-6,TGTGCCAGCAGTTACCCCCAGCGGGAGCCAGATACGCAGTATTTT,CASSYPQREPDTQYF
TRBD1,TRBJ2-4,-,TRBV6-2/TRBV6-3,TGTGCCAGCAGTACAGGAGGACAGGGCTTTCAGTACTTC,CASSTGGQGFQYF
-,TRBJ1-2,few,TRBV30,TGTGCCTGGGGGGGGCCTTATGGCTACACCTTC,CAWGGPYGYTF
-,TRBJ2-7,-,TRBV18,TGTGCCAGCTCACCCCCTGGCGGAGGGATAACGTCCTACGAGCAGTACTTC,CASSPPGGGITSYEQYF
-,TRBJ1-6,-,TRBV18,TGTGCCAGCTCACCAATGGGGACAAGCTCCTATAATTCACCCCTCCACTTT,CASSPMGTSSYNSPLHF
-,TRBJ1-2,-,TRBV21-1,TGTGCCAGCAGCAAAGCGGGCAGATTTTTTACTAACTATGGCTACACCTTC,CASSKAGRFFTNYGYTF